The 13 T cell receptor beta chains below all came from one sample that was sequenced in a study of blood T cell repertoires in COVID-19. Here immunoSEQ multiplex PCR was the method, and the copy in TCRdb shows in-frame clones only, minus some. In the table there are fewer than 100,000 clones, 80% to 85% of which are singletons. Material for sequencing was peripheral blood. Receptors originate from a human donor in a cohort sampled during active COVID-19.

The genes are TRBV29-1 and TRBJ2-3; 10 bases line up with TRBD2. CDR1 is SQVTM and CDR2 is ANQGSEA in the germline V gene. The CDR3 length is 14 residues. Trimming took 4 bases from V and 3 from J; bases not matched to a gene: 4. For the CDR3, the DNA is TGCAGCGTTGCCCAGCGGGGGGGGACAGATACGCAGTATTTT. This codes for CSVAQRGGTDTQYF.

V and J are TRBV7-9 and TRBJ1-4; D call uncertain. CDR3 length equals 14 residues. V shed 0 bases and J shed 4 bases, with 6 bases lying between them. The germline CDR1 and CDR2 sequences are SEHNR and FQNEAQ (reference sequence). The CDR3 DNA reads TGTGCCAGCAGCTTAGCACAGCTTAATGAAAAACTGTTTTTT. Residues: CASSLAQLNEKLFF.

J is TRBJ2-1 and V is TRBV3-1 (or the pseudogene TRBV3-2); TRBD2 aligns across 8 bases. Germline trimming cut 4 bases from V and 9 bases from J; bases unmatched to any gene: 11. From germline, CDR1 is LGHDT and CDR2 YNNKEL (reference sequence). The CDR3 extends over 15 amino acids. The CDR3 DNA follows: TGTGCCAGCAGCCCGAGGGGCGGGGGGTGGAGTGAGCAGTTCTTC. This gives the protein CASSPRGGGWSEQFF.

This CDR3 reads CASSLQGSPTEAFF. The CDR3 DNA sequence: TGCGCCAGCAGCTTACAGGGGTCCCCCACTGAAGCTTTCTTT. The chain employs TRBV5-1 and TRBJ1-1; 7 bases align to TRBD1. The trim removed 2 bases at V and 4 bases at J, leaving 5 bases unmatched. Looked up from germline, CDR1 is SGHRS and CDR2 is YFSETQ. The CDR3 contains 14 residues.

The chain employs TRBV5-1 and TRBJ2-1, with D tentatively TRBD1 (5 bases). There are 15 residues in the CDR3. V was clipped by 0 bases and J by 0 bases, with 7 bases between them. Germline CDR1 reads SGHRS; CDR2 reads YFSETQ. The CDR3 here is CASSLGGGSYNEQFF. The CDR3 DNA is TGCGCCAGCAGCTTGGGGGGCGGCTCCTACAATGAGCAGTTCTTC.

The chain joins TRBV6-5 to TRBJ2-3; 7 nucleotides align to TRBD2. This CDR3 comprises 15 residues. Germline CDR1 is MNHEY and CDR2 is SVGAGI. The junction had 8 bases not matched to a gene; V was cut back by 4 bases and J by 4 bases. In DNA, the CDR3 is TGTGCCAGCAGTTCCCCTGCGGGGGTTGCAGATACGCAGTATTTT. This gives the protein CASSSPAGVADTQYF.

The chain couples TRBV19 to TRBJ2-5, with D hard to call. CDR3 length: 13 residues. V lost 3 bases, J lost 1 base, and 6 bases lay in between. Germline assignment: CDR1 LNHDA and CDR2 SQIVND (reference sequence). CDR3 sequence reads: CASSIQAQETQYF. The CDR3 coding sequence is TGTGCCAGTAGTATCCAGGCCCAAGAGACCCAGTACTTC.

This clone was detected once. The chain carries TRBV3-1 (or the pseudogene TRBV3-2) and TRBJ1-1, with 7 bases fitting TRBD1. The CDR3 runs 14 residues. With V trimmed by 6 bases and J by 4 bases, 8 bases remained unmatched. The germline CDR1 and CDR2 sequences are LGHDT and YNNKEL (reference sequence). DNA for the CDR3: TGTGCCAGCAGTCCGAACACAGGGGTCACTGAAGCTTTCTTT. Its translation: CASSPNTGVTEAFF.

The table lists this clone with a count of one. The rearrangement uses TRBV5-4 and TRBJ2-3; a weak D match, TRBD2 (5 bases). The V end lost 7 bases, the J end lost 0 bases, and 12 bases lay between the germline ends. CDR3 length: 14 residues. CDR1 is SGHNT and CDR2 is YYREEE in the germline V gene (reference sequence). The CDR3 bases are TGTGCCAGCCGTGCAGCGGCTAGCACAGATACGCAGTATTTT. Its protein product is CASRAAASTDTQYF.

The chain is built from TRBV9 and TRBJ2-2; TRBD1 is a possible D gene (7 bases). Germline V gives CDR1 SGDLS, CDR2 YYNGEE. The CDR3 runs 15 residues. V shed 7 bases and J shed 1 base, with 14 bases lying between them. CDR3 region: CASEGGQLNTGELFF. The CDR3 DNA reads TGTGCCAGCGAGGGGGGACAGTTGAACACCGGGGAGCTGTTTTTT.

This clone has a handful of counts. In DNA form, the CDR3 reads TGTGCCACCAGCAGGAACAGGGATTCACCCCTCCACTTT. Protein sequence: CATSRNRDSPLHF. The chain recombines TRBV15 with TRBJ1-6, with D possibly matching TRBD1 (6 bases). The CDR3 has 13 residues. Germline V gene data show CDR1 as LNHNV and CDR2 as YYDKDF (reference sequence). V was cut by 3 bases and J by 8 bases, with 8 bases left in between.

This rearrangement joins TRBV5-1 to TRBJ2-2, with 8 bases fitting TRBD2. With 4 bases clipped from V and 4 bases from J, the junction kept 6 bases outside the gene matches. CDR3 size: 15 residues. Germline V CDR1 and CDR2: SGHRS, YFSETQ. The CDR3 nucleotides read TGCGCCAGCAGCCGCGCGGGGGGTTCCACCGGGGAGCTGTTTTTT. It encodes CASSRAGGSTGELFF.

The chain couples TRBV11-1 to TRBJ1-1; D gene ambiguous. Per the germline V gene, CDR1 is SGHAT and CDR2 is FQDESV (reference sequence). The CDR3 is 11 amino acids. V gave up 5 bases and J gave up 2 bases, with 3 bases separating them. In nucleotides, the CDR3 is TGTGCCAGCAGCATAAACACTGAAGCTTTCTTT. It translates to CASSINTEAFF.